This is a list of T cell receptor beta chains from one sample in a study of blood T cell repertoires in COVID-19. Profiling relied on immunoSEQ multiplex PCR, and the TCRdb table lists in-frame clones only, not all of them. The sample has 130,000 to 150,000 clones; about 80% are singletons. Sequencing was performed on peripheral blood. Every receptor here comes from a human donor in a cohort sampled during active COVID-19. CDR3s include the opening cysteine and the closing phenylalanine or tryptophan. D genes are given only for firm matches. Clone size is given for some rows only: seen once, a few or many times, or a class if the clone is expanded.

j_gene: TRBJ2-5; d_gene: NA; v_gene: TRBV5-6; abundance: NA; CDR3aa: CASSHRGGETQYF; CDR3nt: TGTGCCAGCAGCCATAGGGGGGGAGAGACCCAGTACTTC
j_gene: TRBJ2-7; d_gene: TRBD1; v_gene: TRBV15; abundance: NA; CDR3aa: CATSRGQGLNYEQYF; CDR3nt: TGTGCCACCAGCAGAGGACAGGGGCTAAACTACGAGCAGTACTTC
j_gene: TRBJ2-2; d_gene: TRBD1; v_gene: TRBV24-1; abundance: NA; CDR3aa: CATSDPGTGSTGELFF; CDR3nt: TGTGCCACCAGTGATCCCGGGACAGGGAGCACCGGGGAGCTGTTTTTT
j_gene: TRBJ2-6; d_gene: NA; v_gene: TRBV10-3; abundance: NA; CDR3aa: CAISRAGANVLTF; CDR3nt: TGTGCCATCAGCAGGGCTGGGGCCAACGTCCTGACTTTC
j_gene: TRBJ1-1; d_gene: TRBD1; v_gene: TRBV24-1; abundance: NA; CDR3aa: CATSEPGGKAFF; CDR3nt: TGTGCCACCAGTGAACCAGGGGGTAAGGCTTTCTTT
j_gene: TRBJ2-7; d_gene: TRBD2; v_gene: TRBV4-2; abundance: NA; CDR3aa: CASSQVAGGDYEQYF; CDR3nt: TGTGCCAGCAGCCAAGTCGCCGGGGGGGACTACGAGCAGTACTTC
j_gene: TRBJ2-7; d_gene: TRBD2; v_gene: TRBV4-1; abundance: NA; CDR3aa: CASSQNLYSGEGSYEQYF; CDR3nt: TGCGCCAGCAGCCAAAACCTCTATAGCGGGGAAGGGTCCTACGAGCAGTACTTC
j_gene: TRBJ2-3; d_gene: TRBD2; v_gene: TRBV15; abundance: NA; CDR3aa: CATSRERASGGADTQYF; CDR3nt: TGTGCCACCAGCAGAGAACGGGCTAGCGGAGGAGCAGATACGCAGTATTTT
j_gene: TRBJ2-7; d_gene: NA; v_gene: TRBV7-8; abundance: NA; CDR3aa: CASSLAGAVEQYF; CDR3nt: TGTGCCAGCAGCTTAGCTGGGGCCGTCGAGCAGTACTTC
j_gene: TRBJ1-4; d_gene: NA; v_gene: TRBV21-1; abundance: once; CDR3aa: CASSNGEEKLFF; CDR3nt: TGTGCCAGCAGCAATGGGGAGGAAAAACTGTTTTTT
j_gene: TRBJ1-2; d_gene: TRBD1; v_gene: TRBV6-2/TRBV6-3; abundance: few; CDR3aa: CASSSRQGAVYGYTF; CDR3nt: TGTGCCAGCAGTTCCAGACAGGGGGCTGTCTATGGCTACACCTTC
j_gene: TRBJ2-7; d_gene: TRBD2; v_gene: TRBV5-4; abundance: NA; CDR3aa: CASSLVRGGAEQYF; CDR3nt: TGTGCCAGCAGCTTGGTTAGGGGAGGGGCCGAGCAGTACTTC
j_gene: TRBJ2-5; d_gene: NA; v_gene: TRBV7-3; abundance: NA; CDR3aa: CASSFLGGPQETQYF; CDR3nt: TGTGCCAGCAGCTTCTTGGGGGGGCCGCAAGAGACCCAGTACTTC
j_gene: TRBJ2-3; d_gene: NA; v_gene: TRBV4-3; abundance: once; CDR3aa: CASSQDRPSGTDTQYF; CDR3nt: TGCGCCAGCAGCCAAGATCGACCTAGCGGCACAGATACGCAGTATTTT